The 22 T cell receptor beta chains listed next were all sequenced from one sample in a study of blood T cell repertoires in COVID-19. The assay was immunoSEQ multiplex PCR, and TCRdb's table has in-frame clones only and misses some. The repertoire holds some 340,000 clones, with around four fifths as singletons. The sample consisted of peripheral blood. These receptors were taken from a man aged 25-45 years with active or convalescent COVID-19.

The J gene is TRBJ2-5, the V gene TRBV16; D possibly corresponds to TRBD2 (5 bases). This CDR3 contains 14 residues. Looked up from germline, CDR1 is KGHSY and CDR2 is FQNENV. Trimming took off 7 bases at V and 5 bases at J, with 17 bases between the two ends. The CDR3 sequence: CASTFRGPEETQYF. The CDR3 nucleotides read TGTGCCAGCACCTTCAGAGGGCCAGAGGAGACCCAGTACTTC.

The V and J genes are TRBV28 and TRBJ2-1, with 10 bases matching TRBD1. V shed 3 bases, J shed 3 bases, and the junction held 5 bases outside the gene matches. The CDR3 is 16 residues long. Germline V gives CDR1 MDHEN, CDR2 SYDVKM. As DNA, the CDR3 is TGTGCCAGCAGTTTTCTGGGACAGGGGCACTACAATGAGCAGTTCTTC. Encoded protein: CASSFLGQGHYNEQFF.

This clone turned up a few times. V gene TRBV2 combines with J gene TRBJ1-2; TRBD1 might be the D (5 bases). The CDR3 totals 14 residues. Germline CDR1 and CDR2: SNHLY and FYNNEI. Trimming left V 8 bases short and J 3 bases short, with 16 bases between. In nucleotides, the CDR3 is TGTGCCAGCTCCCTCCAGGGCCAACACTATGGCTACACCTTC. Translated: CASSLQGQHYGYTF.

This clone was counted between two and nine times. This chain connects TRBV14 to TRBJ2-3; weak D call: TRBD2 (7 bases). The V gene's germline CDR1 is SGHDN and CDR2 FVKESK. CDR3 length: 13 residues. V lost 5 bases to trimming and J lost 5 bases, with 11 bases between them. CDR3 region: CASSGGAGDTQYF. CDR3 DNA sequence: TGTGCCAGCAGCGGGGGGGCTGGAGATACGCAGTATTTT.

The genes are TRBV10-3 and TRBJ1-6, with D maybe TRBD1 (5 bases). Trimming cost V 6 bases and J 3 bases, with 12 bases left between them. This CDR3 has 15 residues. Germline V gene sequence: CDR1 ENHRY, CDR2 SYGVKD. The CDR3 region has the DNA TGTGCCATCAGGGGAGCCGGGGGCTATAATTCACCCCTCCACTTT. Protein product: CAIRGAGGYNSPLHF.

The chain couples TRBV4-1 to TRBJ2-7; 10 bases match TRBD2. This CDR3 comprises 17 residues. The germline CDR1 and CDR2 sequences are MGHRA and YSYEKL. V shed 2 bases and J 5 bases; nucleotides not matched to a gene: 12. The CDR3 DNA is TGCGCCAGCAGCCAATTGGACCTCGTAGCGGGAGGCCACGAGCAGTACTTC. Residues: CASSQLDLVAGGHEQYF.

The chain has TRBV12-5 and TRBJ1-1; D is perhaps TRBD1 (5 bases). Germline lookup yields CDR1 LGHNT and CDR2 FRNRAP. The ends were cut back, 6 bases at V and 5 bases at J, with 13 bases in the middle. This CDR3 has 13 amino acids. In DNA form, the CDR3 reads TGTGCTAGTGGGCCCCTGGGGCAGACTGAAGCTTTCTTT. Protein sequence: CASGPLGQTEAFF.

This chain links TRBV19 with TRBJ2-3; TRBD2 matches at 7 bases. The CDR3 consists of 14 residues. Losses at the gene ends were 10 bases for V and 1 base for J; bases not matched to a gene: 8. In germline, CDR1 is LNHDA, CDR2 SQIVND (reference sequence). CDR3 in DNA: TGTGCCACTGCCCCCAGCGGGGGCACAGATACGCAGTATTTT. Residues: CATAPSGGTDTQYF.

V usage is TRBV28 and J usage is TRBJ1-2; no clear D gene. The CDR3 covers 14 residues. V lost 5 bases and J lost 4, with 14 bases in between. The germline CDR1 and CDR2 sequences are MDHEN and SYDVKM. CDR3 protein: CASSAIMEAYGYTF. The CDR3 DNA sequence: TGTGCCAGCAGTGCAATAATGGAGGCCTATGGCTACACCTTC.

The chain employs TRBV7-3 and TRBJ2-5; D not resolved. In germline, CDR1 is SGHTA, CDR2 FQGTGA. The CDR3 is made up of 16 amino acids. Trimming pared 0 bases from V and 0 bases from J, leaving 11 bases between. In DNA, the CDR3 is TGTGCCAGCAGCTTAACCAGGTCTTCGTACCAAGAGACCCAGTACTTC. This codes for CASSLTRSSYQETQYF.

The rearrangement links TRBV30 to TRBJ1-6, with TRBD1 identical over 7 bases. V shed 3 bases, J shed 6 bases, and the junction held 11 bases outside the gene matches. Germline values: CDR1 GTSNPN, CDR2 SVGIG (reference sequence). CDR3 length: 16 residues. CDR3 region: CAWRAKLGTANSPLHF. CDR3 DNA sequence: TGTGCCTGGAGGGCAAAACTCGGGACAGCTAATTCACCCCTCCACTTT.

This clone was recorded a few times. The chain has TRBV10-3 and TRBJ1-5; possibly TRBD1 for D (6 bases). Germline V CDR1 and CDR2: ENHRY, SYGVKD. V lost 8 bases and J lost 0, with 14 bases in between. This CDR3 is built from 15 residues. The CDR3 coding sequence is TGTGCCATCCGAACAGGGCTTTATAGCAATCAGCCCCAGCATTTT. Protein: CAIRTGLYSNQPQHF.

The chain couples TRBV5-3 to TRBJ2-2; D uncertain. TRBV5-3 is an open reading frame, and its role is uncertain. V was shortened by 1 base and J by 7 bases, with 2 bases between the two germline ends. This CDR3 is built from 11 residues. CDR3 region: CARSLLGELFF. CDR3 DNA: TGTGCCAGAAGCTTGCTCGGGGAGCTGTTTTTT.

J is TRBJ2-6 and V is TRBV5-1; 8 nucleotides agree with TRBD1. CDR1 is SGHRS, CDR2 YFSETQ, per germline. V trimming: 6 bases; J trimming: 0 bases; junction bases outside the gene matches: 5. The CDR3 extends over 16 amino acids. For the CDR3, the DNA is TGCGCCAGCACCAGGGGGCTGAGCTCTGGGGCCAACGTCCTGACTTTC. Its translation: CASTRGLSSGANVLTF.

DNA of the CDR3: TGTGCCAGCAGTACCCTTGGACAGGACTATGGCTACACCTTC. Protein sequence: CASSTLGQDYGYTF. V gene TRBV28 combines with J gene TRBJ1-2, with 7 bases matching TRBD1. The germline CDR1 and CDR2 sequences are MDHEN and SYDVKM. Trimming removed 5 bases from V and 3 bases from J; junction bases left unmatched: 6. The CDR3 loop spans 14 amino acids.

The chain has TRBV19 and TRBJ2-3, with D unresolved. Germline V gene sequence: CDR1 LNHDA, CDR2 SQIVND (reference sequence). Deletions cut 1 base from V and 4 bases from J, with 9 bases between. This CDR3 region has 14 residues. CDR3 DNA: TGTGCCAGTAGTATAGTCCTAGACTCAGATACGCAGTATTTT. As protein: CASSIVLDSDTQYF. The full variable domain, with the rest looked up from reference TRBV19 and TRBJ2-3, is DGGITQSPKYLFRKEGQNVTLSCEQNLNHDAMYWYRQDPGQGLRLIYYSQIVNDFQKGDIAEGYSVSREKKESFPLTVTSAQKNPTAFYLCASSIVLDSDTQYFGPGTRLTVL.

The CDR3 reads CASSQVPGAGANVLTF. The CDR3 DNA reads TGCGCCAGCAGCCAAGTCCCAGGGGCTGGGGCCAACGTCCTGACTTTC. This rearrangement joins TRBV4-1 to TRBJ2-6; D possibly corresponds to TRBD1 (6 bases). V was cut by 1 base and J by 2 bases, with 9 bases left in between. CDR3 length: 16 residues. Germline V gene data show CDR1 as MGHRA and CDR2 as YSYEKL.

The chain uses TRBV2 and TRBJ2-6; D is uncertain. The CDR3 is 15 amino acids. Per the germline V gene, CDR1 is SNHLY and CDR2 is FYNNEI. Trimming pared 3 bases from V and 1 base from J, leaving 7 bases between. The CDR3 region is CASSDRYSGANVLTF. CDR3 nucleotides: TGTGCCAGCAGTGACAGGTATTCTGGGGCCAACGTCCTGACTTTC.

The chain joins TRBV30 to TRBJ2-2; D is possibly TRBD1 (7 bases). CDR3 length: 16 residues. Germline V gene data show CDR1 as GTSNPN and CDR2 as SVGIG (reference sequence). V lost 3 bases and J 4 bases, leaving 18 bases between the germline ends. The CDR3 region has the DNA TGTGCCTGGAGAAGTTGGAGGGGGCTTGGCACCGGGGAGCTGTTTTTT. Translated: CAWRSWRGLGTGELFF.

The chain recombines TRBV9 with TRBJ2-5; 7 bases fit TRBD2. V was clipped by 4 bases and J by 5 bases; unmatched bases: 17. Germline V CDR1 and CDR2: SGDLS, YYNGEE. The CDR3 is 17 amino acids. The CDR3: CASSPPAASGEGETQYF. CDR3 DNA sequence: TGTGCCAGCAGCCCCCCGGCGGCTAGCGGAGAGGGGGAGACCCAGTACTTC.

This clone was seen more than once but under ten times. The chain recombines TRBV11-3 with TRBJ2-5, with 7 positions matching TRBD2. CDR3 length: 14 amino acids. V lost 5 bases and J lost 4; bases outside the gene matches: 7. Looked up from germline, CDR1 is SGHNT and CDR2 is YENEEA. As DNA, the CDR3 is TGTGCCAGCAGCCCGAGACTAGCACGAGAGACCCAGTACTTC. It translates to CASSPRLARETQYF.

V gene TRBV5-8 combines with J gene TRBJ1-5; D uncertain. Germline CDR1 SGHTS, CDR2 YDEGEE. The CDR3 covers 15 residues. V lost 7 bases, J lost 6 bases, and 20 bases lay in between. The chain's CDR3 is CASLHEERGLQPQHF. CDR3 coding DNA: TGTGCCAGCCTTCATGAGGAAAGAGGCCTTCAGCCCCAGCATTTT. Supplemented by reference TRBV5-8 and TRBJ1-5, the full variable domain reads EAGVTQSPTHLIKTRGQQATLRCSPISGHTSVYWYQQALGLGLQFLLWYDEGEERNRGNFPPRFSGRQFPNYSSELNVNALELEDSALYLCASLHEERGLQPQHFGDGTRLSIL.